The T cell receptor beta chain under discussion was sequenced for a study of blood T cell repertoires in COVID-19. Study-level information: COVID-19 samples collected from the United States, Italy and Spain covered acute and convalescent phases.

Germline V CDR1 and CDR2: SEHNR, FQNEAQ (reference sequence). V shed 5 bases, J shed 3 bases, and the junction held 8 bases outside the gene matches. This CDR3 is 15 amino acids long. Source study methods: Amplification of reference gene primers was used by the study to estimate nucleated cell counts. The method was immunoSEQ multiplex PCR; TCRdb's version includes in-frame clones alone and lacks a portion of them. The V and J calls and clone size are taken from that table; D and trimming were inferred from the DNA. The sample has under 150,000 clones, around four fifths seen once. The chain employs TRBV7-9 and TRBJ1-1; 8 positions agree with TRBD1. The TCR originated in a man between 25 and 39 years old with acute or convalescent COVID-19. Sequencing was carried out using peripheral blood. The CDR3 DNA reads TGTGCCAGCAGCCGAGGACGGACAGGGTACACTGAAGCTTTCTTT. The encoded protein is CASSRGRTGYTEAFF. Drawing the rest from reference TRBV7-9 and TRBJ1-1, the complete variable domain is DTGVSQNPRHKITKRGQNVTFRCDPISEHNRLYWYRQTLGQGPEFLTYFQNEAQLEKSRLLSDRFSAERPKGSFSTLEIQRTEQGDSAMYLCASSRGRTGYTEAFFGQGTRLTVV.